This TCR gamma chain stems from a study of intestinal T cells in coeliac disease (TCRdb year 2020). At the level of the whole study: Coeliac patients were found to be much younger than controls, with mean ages of around 16.0 versus 57 years recorded in the TRG cohort. A second, larger TCR-gamma (TRG) cohort included duodenal biopsies from 30 or so coeliac disease patients and roughly 20 non-coeliac controls. Duodenal biopsies from about 10 coeliac disease patients and about 10 non-coeliac controls were included in the TCR-delta (TRD) cohort. What the authors observed across the whole study: TRD kmer-based clustering correctly classified all 22 biopsies in training, with a reported leave-one-out accuracy of about 91%. The coeliac group and the control group were significantly different in age, but an analysis split by age did not give significant classification. FFPE-derived DNA was found to be relatively degraded, and loss of a proportion of TCR sequences in each sample was likely caused by this degradation. Repeated CDR3 amino acid sequences could not be distinguished from PCR duplicates in the analysis. Of 54 biopsies, 51 (approximately 94%) were correctly classified by TRG clustering, and a leave-one-out accuracy of around 87% was reported.

Genomic DNA was extracted with the QIAamp DNA FFPE tissue kit from ten 5-um FFPE scrolls per case. Classification of coeliac disease based on the TCR repertoire was tested using fully anonymised formalin-fixed paraffin-embedded duodenal biopsies that were surplus to diagnostic needs. Library preparation was by multiplex PCR. The data were produced on an Ion Torrent PGM. TRG repertoires were amplified from around 180 ng of biopsy DNA with the LymphoTrack kit, in which Illumina adapters are carried by the primers. TRG amplicons were purified using AMPure XP beads, were quantified on a 2100 Bioanalyzer, and were pooled equimolarly. TRG libraries were sequenced on an Ion PGM instrument. As for the authors' bioinformatics: FastX discarded any read in which over 10% of nucleotides had a quality score below the third quartile for that patient. IMGT/HighV-QUEST was used to align the reads, assigning V, D and J genes, identifying CDR3 regions and assessing functionality. Sequences were converted to amino acids, and every sequence predicted to be non-functional was removed. CDR3s were split into kmers, with and without positional annotation; kmer frequencies underwent PCA, and samples were clustered using all 1023 combinations of PCs 1-10. Classification was validated by leave-one-out cross-validation, in which parameters were re-optimised on the remaining samples each time. Using the vegan R package, Shannon diversity was calculated from repeated random subsamples whose size matched the lowest read count. TCRdb reanalyzed the public reads with the CATT caller, and identical DNA sequences were merged afterwards. What appears here as the V and J calls and clone size reflects TCRdb's work, not the paper's. This sample is represented by 700 or so gamma-chain clones; roughly 50% of them were singletons. The ten largest clones capture more than 20% of the sample.

In the case of this clone: What antigen it recognizes has not been identified. Per-nucleotide qualities are absent, and no much larger clonotype sits a single base away.

Sequencing input: a duodenal biopsy. This TCR came from a human donor with celiac disease.

The CDR3 amino acid sequence is: CANLGSRPGYKKLF. The DNA reads TGTGCCAACCTGGGATCGAGGCCCGGGTATAAGAAACTCTTT. The rearrangement joined TRGV3 to TRGJ1 or TRGJ2. The CDR3 sequence holds 14 residues, the cysteine and phenylalanine included. Only the CDR3 part of the read is kept: 42 bases, read in frame from the first base. Sequences VTNTFY (CDR1) and YDVSTARD (CDR2) are obtained from the germline V gene (reference sequence). Ends trimmed: V by 11 bases, J by 7 bases; bases unmatched to a gene: 20.